This T cell receptor (beta chain) stems from a study of shared clonotypes between healthy human individuals. In the study overall: CD4 naive and memory got three plates each, CD8 naive two, CD8 memory one. General study points: Among the subsets, naive ones generally showed larger estimated richness than memory ones.

This clone was observed a few times. Its antigen is not known. Using immunoSEQ multiplex PCR, the repertoire was profiled, and TCRdb retains in-frame clones only, with some absent. The table lists about 980,000 clones, less than 85% of them singletons. Germline values: CDR1 WSHSY, CDR2 SAAADI. Trimming removed 8 bases from V and 5 bases from J, with 10 bases in between. This CDR3 is 11 amino acids long. The investigators split CD4+ cells into a CD45RA+ naive subset and a CD45RA-negative memory subset. This sequence was found in a young man in good health. This chain connects TRBV10-2 to TRBJ2-7; the D is unclear. Material for sequencing was memory CD4+ T cells sorted from blood. This sample's subset: CD45RA-negative fraction. This chain's CDR3 is CASSRPNEQYF. DNA of the CDR3: TGCGCCAGCTCCCGGCCGAACGAGCAGTACTTC.